This record covers a single T cell receptor (beta chain). Its antigen is currently unknown. TCRdb keeps only in-frame clones here, not all; method: immunoSEQ multiplex PCR. The data contain tens of thousands of clones, approximately 90% of them singletons. The data derive from a study of T cells in localized non-small cell lung cancer. General observations from the study: The appearance of a median around 57 of the top 100 tumor clones was seen in adjacent lung. A raised T cell density in blood coincided with lengthier overall survival.

The germline V gene encodes CDR1 SQVTM and CDR2 ANQGSEA. There are 16 residues in the CDR3. Trimming cost V 2 bases and J 3 bases, with 16 bases left between them. The receptor was derived from an older female donor with stage I lung adenocarcinoma. The sequencing here drew on peripheral blood, taken before any cancer treatment. This chain uses TRBV29-1 with TRBJ2-2; D not resolved. CDR3 coding DNA: TGCAGCGTTGAAATCGTTAGAGGACGGGACACCGGGGAGCTGTTTTTT. This codes for CSVEIVRGRDTGELFF.